Listed here are 5 T cell receptor beta chains from one sample, sequenced in a study of blood T cells in healthy people across ages. Using a J-beta primer mix together with a sample-barcoded 5' primer, a second PCR was run for about 6 to 11 cycles. Via MiXCR, TCRdb re-called the 5' RACE reads, giving one row per CDR3 protein. Among some 850,000 distinct CDR3 sequences listed, 20% to 30% were seen once. These data were also filed under a second study, of T cells of mothers and their children.

The sample consisted of blood. The receptors shown here come from a boy younger than 18 in good health.

In this sample, this clonotype turned up a few times. The chain joins TRBV12-3 or TRBV12-4 to TRBJ2-5; TRBD2 matches 7 bases. The V gene end was trimmed by 4 bases and the J gene end by 2 bases; junction bases not matched to a gene: 10. The CDR3 has 16 amino acids. CDR3 sequence reads: CASSSLGVAGQETQYF. The CDR3 coding sequence is TGTGCCAGCAGTTCCCTCGGGGTAGCGGGTCAAGAGACCCAGTACTTC.

The rearrangement joins TRBV11-2 to TRBJ2-6; D may be TRBD1 (5 bases). CDR1 is SGHAT and CDR2 is FQNNGV in the germline V gene. Trimming left V 1 base short and J 2 bases short, with 6 bases between. This CDR3 is 15 amino acids long. CDR3 bases: TGTGCCAGCAGCTTAGCCAGGGCTGGGGCCAACGTCCTGACTTTC. This codes for CASSLARAGANVLTF.

The chain couples TRBV9 to TRBJ1-3; D is undetermined. Germline lookup yields CDR1 SGDLS and CDR2 YYNGEE. V gave up 0 bases and J gave up 0 bases, with 13 bases separating them. The CDR3 is made up of 17 amino acids. Here the CDR3 DNA reads TGTGCCAGCAGCGTAGAACCCCCCCGTTTCTCTGGAAACACCATATATTTT. Amino acid sequence: CASSVEPPRFSGNTIYF.

This clonotype came up a few times. V is TRBV5-5 and J is TRBJ1-2; D uncertain. Between the trimmed V and J ends, which lost 4 bases and 2 bases, there was a span of 12 bases. The CDR3 has 14 residues. Germline V gene data show CDR1 as SGHKS and CDR2 as YYEKEE (reference sequence). The CDR3 DNA reads TGTGCCAGCAGCCGGGAGCCGGGGAACTATGGCTACACCTTC. Encoded protein: CASSREPGNYGYTF.

This clonotype was observed many times. The junction and the germline gene differ at one end; a read error may be behind it. The chain has TRBV20-1 and TRBJ2-7, with D perhaps TRBD1 (5 bases). Germline V gene sequence: CDR1 DFQATT, CDR2 SNEGSKA (reference sequence). The CDR3 is made up of 11 amino acids. DNA of the CDR3: TGCAGTGCCAGAGACAGTTACGAGCAGTACTTC. As protein: CSARDSYEQYF.